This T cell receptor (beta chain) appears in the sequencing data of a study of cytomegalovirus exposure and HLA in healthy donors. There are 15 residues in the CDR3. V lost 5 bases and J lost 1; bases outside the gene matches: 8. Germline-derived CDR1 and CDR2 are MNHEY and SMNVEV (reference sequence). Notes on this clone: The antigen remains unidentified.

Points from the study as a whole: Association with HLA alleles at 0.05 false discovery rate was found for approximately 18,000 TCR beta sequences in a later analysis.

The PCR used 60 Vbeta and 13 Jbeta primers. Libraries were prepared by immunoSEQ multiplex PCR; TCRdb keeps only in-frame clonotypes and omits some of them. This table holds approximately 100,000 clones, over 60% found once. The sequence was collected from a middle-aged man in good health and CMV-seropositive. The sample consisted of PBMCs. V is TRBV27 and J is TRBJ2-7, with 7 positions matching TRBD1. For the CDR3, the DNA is TGTGCCAGCAGTGCGGAGCAGGGGGTATCCTACGAGCAGTACTTC. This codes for CASSAEQGVSYEQYF.